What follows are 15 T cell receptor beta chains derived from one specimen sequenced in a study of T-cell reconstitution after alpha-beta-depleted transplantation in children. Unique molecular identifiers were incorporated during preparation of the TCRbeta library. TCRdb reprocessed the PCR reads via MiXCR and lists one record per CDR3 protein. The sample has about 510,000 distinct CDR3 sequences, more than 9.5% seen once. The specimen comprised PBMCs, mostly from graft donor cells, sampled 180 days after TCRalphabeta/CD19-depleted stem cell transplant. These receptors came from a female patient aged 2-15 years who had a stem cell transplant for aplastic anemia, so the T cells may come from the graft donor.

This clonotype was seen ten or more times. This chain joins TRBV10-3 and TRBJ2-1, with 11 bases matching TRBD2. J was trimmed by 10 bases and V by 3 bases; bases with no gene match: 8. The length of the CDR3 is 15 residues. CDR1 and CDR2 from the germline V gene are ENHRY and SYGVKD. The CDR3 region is CAISDPLAGEHEQFF. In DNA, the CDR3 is TGTGCCATCAGTGACCCACTAGCGGGAGAGCACGAGCAGTTCTTC.

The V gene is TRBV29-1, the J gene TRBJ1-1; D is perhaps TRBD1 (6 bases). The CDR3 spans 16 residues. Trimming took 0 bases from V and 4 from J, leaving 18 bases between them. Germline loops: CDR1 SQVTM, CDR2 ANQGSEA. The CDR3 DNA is TGCAGCGTTGAAGATTGGAGGGGGAGGCCCACCACTGAAGCTTTCTTT. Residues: CSVEDWRGRPTTEAFF.

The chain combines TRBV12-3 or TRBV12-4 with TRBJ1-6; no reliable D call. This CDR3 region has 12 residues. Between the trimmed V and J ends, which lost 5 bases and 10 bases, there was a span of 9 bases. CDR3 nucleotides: TGTGCCAGCAGTCCTACGGGATCACCCCTCCACTTT. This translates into CASSPTGSPLHF.

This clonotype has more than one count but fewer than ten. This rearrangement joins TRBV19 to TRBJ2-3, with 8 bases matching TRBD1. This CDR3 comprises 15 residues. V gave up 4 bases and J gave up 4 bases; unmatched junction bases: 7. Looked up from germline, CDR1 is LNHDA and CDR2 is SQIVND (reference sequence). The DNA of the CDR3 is TGTGCCAGTAGTACGCCCGGGACAGGATCAGATACGCAGTATTTT. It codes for CASSTPGTGSDTQYF. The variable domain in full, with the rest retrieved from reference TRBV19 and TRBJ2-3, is DGGITQSPKYLFRKEGQNVTLSCEQNLNHDAMYWYRQDPGQGLRLIYYSQIVNDFQKGDIAEGYSVSREKKESFPLTVTSAQKNPTAFYLCASSTPGTGSDTQYFGPGTRLTVL.

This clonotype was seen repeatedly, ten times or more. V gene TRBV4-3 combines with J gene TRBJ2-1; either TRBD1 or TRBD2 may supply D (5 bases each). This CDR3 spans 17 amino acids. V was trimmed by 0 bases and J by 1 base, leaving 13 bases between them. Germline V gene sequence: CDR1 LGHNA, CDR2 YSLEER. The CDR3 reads CASSQDPRGRSYNEQFF. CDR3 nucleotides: TGCGCCAGCAGCCAAGATCCGAGGGGAAGGTCCTACAATGAGCAGTTCTTC.

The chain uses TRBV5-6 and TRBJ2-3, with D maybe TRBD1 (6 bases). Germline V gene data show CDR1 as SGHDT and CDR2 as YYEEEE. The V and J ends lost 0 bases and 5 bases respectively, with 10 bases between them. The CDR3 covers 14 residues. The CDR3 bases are TGTGCCAGCAGCTTGGCCAAAGGGGGAGATACGCAGTATTTT. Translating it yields CASSLAKGGDTQYF. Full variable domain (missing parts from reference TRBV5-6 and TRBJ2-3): DAGVTQSPTHLIKTRGQQVTLRCSPKSGHDTVSWYQQALGQGPQFIFQYYEEEERQRGNFPDRFSGHQFPNYSSELNVNALLLGDSALYLCASSLAKGGDTQYFGPGTRLTVL.

CDR3 residues: CASRDREFGTGELFF. Written as DNA, the CDR3 is TGCGCCAGCCGGGACAGGGAGTTTGGGACCGGGGAGCTGTTTTTT. The gene calls are TRBV5-1 and TRBJ2-2; TRBD1 aligns across 9 bases. Germline V gene lookup returns CDR1 SGHRS and CDR2 YFSETQ. The CDR3 runs 15 residues. The trim removed 7 bases at V and 5 bases at J, leaving 9 bases unmatched.

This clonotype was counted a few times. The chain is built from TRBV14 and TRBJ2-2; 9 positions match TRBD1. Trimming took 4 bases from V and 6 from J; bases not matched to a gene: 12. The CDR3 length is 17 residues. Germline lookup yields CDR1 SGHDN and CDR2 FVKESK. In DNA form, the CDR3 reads TGTGCCAGCAGCCGAAACCCCGGGACAGGGTGGTCCGGGGAGCTGTTTTTT. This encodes CASSRNPGTGWSGELFF. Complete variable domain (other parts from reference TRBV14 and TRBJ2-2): EAGVTQFPSHSVIEKGQTVTLRCDPISGHDNLYWYRRVMGKEIKFLLHFVKESKQDESGMPNNRFLAERTGGTYSTLKVQPAELEDSGVYFCASSRNPGTGWSGELFFGEGSRLTVL.

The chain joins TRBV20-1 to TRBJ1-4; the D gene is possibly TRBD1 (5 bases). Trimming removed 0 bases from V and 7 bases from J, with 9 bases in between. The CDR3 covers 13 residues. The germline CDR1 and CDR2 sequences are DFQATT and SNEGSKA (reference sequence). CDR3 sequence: CSARDGTPEKLFF. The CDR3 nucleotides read TGCAGTGCTAGAGACGGGACGCCTGAAAAACTGTTTTTT.

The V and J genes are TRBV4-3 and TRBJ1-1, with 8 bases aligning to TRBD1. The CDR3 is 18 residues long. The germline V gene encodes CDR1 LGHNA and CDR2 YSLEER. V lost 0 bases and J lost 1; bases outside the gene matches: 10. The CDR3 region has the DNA TGCGCCAGCAGCCAAGACTTCGGACAGGGAAGGGCGAACACTGAAGCTTTCTTT. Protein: CASSQDFGQGRANTEAFF.

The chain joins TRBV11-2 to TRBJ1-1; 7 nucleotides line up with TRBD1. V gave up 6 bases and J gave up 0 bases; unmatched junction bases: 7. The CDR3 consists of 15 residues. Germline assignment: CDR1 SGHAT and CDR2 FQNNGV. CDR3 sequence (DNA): TGTGCCAGCAGACCTCTACAGGGGTTGAACACTGAAGCTTTCTTT. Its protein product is CASRPLQGLNTEAFF. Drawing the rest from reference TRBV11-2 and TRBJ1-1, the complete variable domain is EAGVAQSPRYKIIEKRQSVAFWCNPISGHATLYWYQQILGQGPKLLIQFQNNGVVDDSQLPKDRFSAERLKGVDSTLKIQPAKLEDSAVYLCASRPLQGLNTEAFFGQGTRLTVV.

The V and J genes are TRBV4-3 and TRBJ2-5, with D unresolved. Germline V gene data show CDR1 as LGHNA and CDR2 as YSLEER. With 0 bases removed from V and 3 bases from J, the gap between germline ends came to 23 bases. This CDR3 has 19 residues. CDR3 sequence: CASSQDPYRLVPAEETQYF. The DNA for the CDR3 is TGCGCCAGCAGCCAAGATCCGTATCGTCTAGTCCCTGCGGAAGAGACCCAGTACTTC.

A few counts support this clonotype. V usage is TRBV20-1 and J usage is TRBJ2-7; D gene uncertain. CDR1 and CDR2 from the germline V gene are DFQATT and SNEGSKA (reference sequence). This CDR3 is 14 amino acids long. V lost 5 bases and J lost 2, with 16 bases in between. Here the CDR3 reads CSAPKANGPYEQYF. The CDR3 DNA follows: TGCAGTGCTCCTAAAGCCAACGGTCCCTACGAGCAGTACTTC.

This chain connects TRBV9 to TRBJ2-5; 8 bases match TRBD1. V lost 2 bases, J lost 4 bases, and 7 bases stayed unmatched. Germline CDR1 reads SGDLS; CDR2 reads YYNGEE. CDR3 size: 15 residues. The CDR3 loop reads CASSVWTGPGETQYF. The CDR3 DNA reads TGTGCCAGCAGCGTTTGGACAGGGCCTGGAGAGACCCAGTACTTC.

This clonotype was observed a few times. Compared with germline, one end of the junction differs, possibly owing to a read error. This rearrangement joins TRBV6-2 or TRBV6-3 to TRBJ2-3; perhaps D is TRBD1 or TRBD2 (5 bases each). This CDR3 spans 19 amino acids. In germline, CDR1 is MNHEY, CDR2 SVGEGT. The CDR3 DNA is TGTGCCAGCAGTACCGGACCCCGACCGAAGGGGTCTAGCACAGCTACGCAGTATTTT. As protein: CASSTGPRPKGSSTATQYF.